This paragraph covers one T cell receptor (beta chain) sequence. Antigen unknown. The data originate from a study of OX40 agonist ivuxolimab in advanced cancers. Points from the study as a whole: Dosing at 0.1 to 3.0 mg/kg was accompanied by clonal expansion of CD4+ and CD8+ blood T cells by week 6. The authors did not determine the antigen specificity of the expanded peripheral T cells.

Repertoires were generated with immunoSEQ multiplex PCR, while TCRdb's copy carries only in-frame clones and drops some. The sample consists of 70,000 to 80,000 clones, about 94% of them appearing once. Germline V lookup: CDR1 SGHAT, CDR2 FQNNGV. The V end lost 1 base, the J end lost 0 bases, and 10 bases lay between the germline ends. The CDR3 runs to 15 residues. V and J are TRBV11-2 and TRBJ2-7; D remains unclear. Material: CD4+ or CD8+ T cells sorted from blood, obtained in a trial of the OX40 agonist ivuxolimab. The source of this sequence is an adult with an advanced solid tumor such as melanoma, head and neck, liver or kidney cancer. CDR3: CASSLGRISSYEQYF. DNA of the CDR3: TGTGCCAGCAGCTTAGGACGGATAAGCTCCTACGAGCAGTACTTC.